This T cell receptor (beta chain) is drawn from a study of cytomegalovirus exposure and HLA in healthy donors. Deletions cut 5 bases from V and 7 bases from J, with 9 bases between. This CDR3 has 12 amino acids. CDR1 SGHTA and CDR2 FQGNSA come from the germline V gene. This PCR relied on a set of 60 Vbeta primers and 13 Jbeta primers. Generated by immunoSEQ multiplex PCR, the TCRdb table keeps only in-frame clones and is missing some. The sample includes about 190,000 clones, 75% to 90% of them seen just once. The specimen was PBMCs. This TCR was sampled from a man aged 25 to 40 in good health and CMV-seronegative. The rearrangement joins TRBV7-2 to TRBJ2-1; D not certain. In DNA form, the CDR3 reads TGTGCCAGCAGCCAGACGAGGAATGAGCAGTTCTTC. It is translated as CASSQTRNEQFF.